The entry that follows covers one TCR beta chain sequence. This specimen belongs to a study of cytomegalovirus exposure and HLA in healthy donors. Both 60 Vbeta primers and 13 Jbeta primers went into the PCR. The authors' processing: Later analysis identified 65 million to 80 million unique TCR beta chains, 9 million to 12 million shared. Clones were read by immunoSEQ multiplex PCR, and TCRdb kept only the in-frame ones, dropping some. D and trimming were read from the DNA, whereas the V and J calls and clone size are those reported in that table. The sample yields some 100,000 clones, about two thirds seen once. The CDR3 has 13 residues. In germline, CDR1 is SGHTA, CDR2 FQGNSA. The germline V and J ends were trimmed by 5 bases and 6 bases, with 14 bases remaining between them.

Sequencing was performed on PBMCs. The J gene is TRBJ2-7, the V gene TRBV7-2, with D possibly TRBD1 on 6 matching bases. This receptor was taken from a woman in her fifties or sixties in good health and CMV-seropositive. Written as DNA, the CDR3 is TGTGCCAGCAGCAGCAACAGGGTGGGCGAGCAGTACTTC. Protein product: CASSSNRVGEQYF.